This is a list of T cell receptor beta chains from one sample in a study of T cells in Graves' hyperthyroidism and ophthalmopathy. TCRdb recomputed calls from the multiplex PCR reads with MiXCR, one row per CDR3 protein. Of roughly 530,000 distinct CDR3 sequences in the sample, 15% to 20% were seen once. Input material: blood. The receptors stem from a young woman with Graves' ophthalmopathy. The CDR3 runs from the conserved cysteine through the conserved F or W. The D gene is left open where the match is weak. A clone size is listed for some rows: how often the clone was seen (once, few, many), or a class if it is expanded.

V: TRBV3-1; J: TRBJ2-1; D: TRBD2; size: few; DNA: TGTGCCAGCAGCCAAGATATTAGCGGGGGCACTCGGGATGAGCAGTTCTTC; CDR3: CASSQDISGGTRDEQFF
V: TRBV28; J: TRBJ2-5; D: -; size: few; DNA: TGTGCCAGCAGTTTCCCGCCAGGGGAGACCCAGTACTTC; CDR3: CASSFPPGETQYF
V: TRBV6-1; J: TRBJ2-3; D: -; size: many; DNA: TGTGCCAGCAGTGAGCGGACGTGGGATACGCAGTATTTT; CDR3: CASSERTWDTQYF
V: TRBV29-1; J: TRBJ2-7; D: -; size: few; DNA: TGCAGCGTCGAATTAGACACCTACGAGCAGTACTTC; CDR3: CSVELDTYEQYF
V: TRBV7-2; J: TRBJ2-7; D: TRBD2; size: -; DNA: TGTGCCAGCAGCTTAGCCCTAGCGGGAGACGACGAGCAGTACTTC; CDR3: CASSLALAGDDEQYF
V: TRBV6-2/TRBV6-3; J: TRBJ2-4; D: TRBD1; size: few; DNA: TGTGCCAGCAGGGACAGGGGTACAAACATTCAGTACTTC; CDR3: CASRDRGTNIQYF
V: TRBV11-2; J: TRBJ2-7; D: -; size: many; DNA: TGTGCCAGCAGCTTAAGTCCCGGGGAAGGCTACGAGCAGTACTTC; CDR3: CASSLSPGEGYEQYF
V: TRBV27; J: TRBJ1-1; D: -; size: -; DNA: TGTGCCAGCAGTCCCTCCCCTGAGAACACTGAAGCTTTCTTT; CDR3: CASSPSPENTEAFF
V: TRBV11-2; J: TRBJ2-3; D: -; size: many; DNA: TGTGCCAGCAGCTTAGGCCGTACCTCCTCAGATACGCAGTATTTT; CDR3: CASSLGRTSSDTQYF
V: TRBV6-1; J: TRBJ1-2; D: -; size: -; DNA: TGTGCCAGCAGTTCCCTGCAGGACTATGGCTACACCTTC; CDR3: CASSSLQDYGYTF
V: TRBV3-1; J: TRBJ1-4; D: -; size: -; DNA: TGTGCCAGCAGTCCATGGGCAACTAATGAAAAACTGTTTTTT; CDR3: CASSPWATNEKLFF
V: TRBV3-1; J: TRBJ1-2; D: -; size: -; DNA: TGTGCCAGCAGCCAAGATTCAGGGACCCGCTATGGCTACACCTTC; CDR3: CASSQDSGTRYGYTF
V: TRBV6-2/TRBV6-3; J: TRBJ1-1; D: -; size: many; DNA: TGTGCCAGCAGTTACGACCGGGATGGGAACACTGAAGCTTTCTTT; CDR3: CASSYDRDGNTEAFF
V: TRBV10-3; J: TRBJ2-1; D: TRBD1; size: -; DNA: TGTGCCATCAGCTCCGGGACAGGGGTTGGTGAGCAGTTCTTC; CDR3: CAISSGTGVGEQFF
V: TRBV11-2; J: TRBJ2-1; D: TRBD2; size: many; DNA: TGTGCCAGCACCTGGACTACTAGCGGGAGGGCCAATGAGCAGTTCTTC; CDR3: CASTWTTSGRANEQFF
V: TRBV7-9; J: TRBJ2-1; D: TRBD2; size: many; DNA: TGTGCCAGCAGCGCCGCGCTAGCGGCCTACAATGAGCAGTTCTTC; CDR3: CASSAALAAYNEQFF
V: TRBV19; J: TRBJ2-5; D: TRBD2; size: -; DNA: TGTGCCAGTAGTAGGACTAGCGGCGCACGCCAAGAGACCCAGTACTTC; CDR3: CASSRTSGARQETQYF
V: TRBV6-5; J: TRBJ1-3; D: -; size: -; DNA: TGTGCCAGCAGTTACTCGGACTTGGGCAGGGCGAGCTCTGGAAACACCATATATTTT; CDR3: CASSYSDLGRASSGNTIYF
V: TRBV7-9; J: TRBJ2-7; D: -; size: many; DNA: TGTGCCAGCACCACGAGCAGCGCAGGGACCTACGAGCAGTACTTC; CDR3: CASTTSSAGTYEQYF
V: TRBV28; J: TRBJ2-7; D: -; size: many; DNA: TGTGCCAGCAGTTCCCGAACCCCCAGGGGAACCTACGAGCAGTACTTC; CDR3: CASSSRTPRGTYEQYF
V: TRBV2; J: TRBJ1-4; D: TRBD1; size: once; DNA: TGTGCCAGCAGTGAGGACAGGGGGCGGGCTAATGAAAAACTGTTTTTT; CDR3: CASSEDRGRANEKLFF